This T cell receptor (beta chain) originates from a study of blood T cell repertoires in COVID-19. TCRdb's table, derived via immunoSEQ multiplex PCR, lists solely in-frame clones and lacks some. The table records tens of thousands of clones, about 80% of them present only once. Germline CDR1 reads ENHRY; CDR2 reads SYGVKD. Losses at the gene ends were 4 bases for V and 0 bases for J; bases not matched to a gene: 7. The CDR3 covers 16 residues. This clone was seen only once. This TCR derives from a man younger than 40 with COVID-19, enrolled during active disease. The chain joins TRBV10-3 to TRBJ2-3, with 7 bases aligning to TRBD1. Sequenced sample: peripheral blood. The CDR3 reads CAISVGQDTSTDTQYF. The CDR3 nucleotides are TGTGCCATCAGTGTTGGACAGGACACTAGCACAGATACGCAGTATTTT.